This TCR beta chain was obtained from a study of PD-L1 blockade in urothelial cancer. Study context: Starting at some point between 2014 and 2015, patients were given atezolizumab (1,200 mg intravenously every 3 weeks). Analysis of blood occurred 3 weeks (second dose) and 6 weeks after treatment start. Bladder-origin urothelial cancer in males covered about 90% of the roughly 30 patients.

Data came from immunoSEQ multiplex PCR; TCRdb stores just in-frame clones and leaves some out. The table includes about 84,000 clones, roughly 90% detected once. The number of samples from each patient was between 1 and 8, taken pretreatment and on-treatment. The CDR3 has 13 amino acids. V was shortened by 3 bases and J by 6 bases, with 9 bases between the two germline ends. The germline V gene has CDR1 SNHLY and CDR2 FYNNEI. This chain links TRBV2 with TRBJ2-1; D is possibly TRBD1 (6 bases). This material consisted of PBMCs, taken around atezolizumab (anti-PD-L1) treatment. The receptor's source is a man in his sixties with urothelial cancer. The CDR3 bases are TGTGCCAGCAGTGATCAGGGGCCCAATGAGCAGTTCTTC. Translated, it gives CASSDQGPNEQFF.